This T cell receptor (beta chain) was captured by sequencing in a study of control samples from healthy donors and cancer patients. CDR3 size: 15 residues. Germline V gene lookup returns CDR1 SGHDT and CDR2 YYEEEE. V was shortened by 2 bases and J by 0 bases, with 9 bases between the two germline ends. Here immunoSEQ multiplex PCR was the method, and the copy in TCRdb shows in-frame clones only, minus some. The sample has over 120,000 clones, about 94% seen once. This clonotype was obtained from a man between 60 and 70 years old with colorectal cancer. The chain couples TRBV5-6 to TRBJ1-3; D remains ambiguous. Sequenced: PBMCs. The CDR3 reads CASSFATASGNTIYF. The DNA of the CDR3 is TGTGCCAGCAGCTTCGCCACGGCCTCTGGAAACACCATATATTTT.